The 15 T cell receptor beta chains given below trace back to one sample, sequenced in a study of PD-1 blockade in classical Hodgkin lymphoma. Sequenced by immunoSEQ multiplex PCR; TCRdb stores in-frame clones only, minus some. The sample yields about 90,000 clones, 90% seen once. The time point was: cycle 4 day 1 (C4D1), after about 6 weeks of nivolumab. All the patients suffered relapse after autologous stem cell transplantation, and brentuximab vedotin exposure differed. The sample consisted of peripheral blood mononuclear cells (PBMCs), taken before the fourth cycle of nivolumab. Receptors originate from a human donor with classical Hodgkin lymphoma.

DNA for the CDR3: TGTGCCTGGAACCCAGGGGGCACAGAGACCCAGTACTTC. Encoded protein: CAWNPGGTETQYF. The V gene is TRBV30, the J gene TRBJ2-5; 8 positions match TRBD1. Germline trimming cut 4 bases from V and 4 bases from J; bases unmatched to any gene: 5. This CDR3 has 13 amino acids. In germline, CDR1 is GTSNPN, CDR2 SVGIG (reference sequence).

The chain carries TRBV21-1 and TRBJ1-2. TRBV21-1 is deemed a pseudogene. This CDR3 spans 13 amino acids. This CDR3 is CASSPRGGVGYTF. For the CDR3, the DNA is TGTGCCAGCAGCCCGAGGGGAGGGGTCGGCTACACCTTC.

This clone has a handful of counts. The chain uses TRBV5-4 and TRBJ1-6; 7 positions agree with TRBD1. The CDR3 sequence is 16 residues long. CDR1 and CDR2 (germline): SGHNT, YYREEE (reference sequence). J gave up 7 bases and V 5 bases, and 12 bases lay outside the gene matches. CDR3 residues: CASSWKDRSENSPLHF. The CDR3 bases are TGTGCCAGCAGTTGGAAGGACAGGAGCGAAAATTCACCCCTCCACTTT.

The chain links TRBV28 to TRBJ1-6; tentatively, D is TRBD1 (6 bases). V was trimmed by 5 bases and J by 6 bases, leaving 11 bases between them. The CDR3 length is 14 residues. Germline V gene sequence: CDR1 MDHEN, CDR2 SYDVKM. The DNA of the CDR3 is TGTGCCAGCAGTCCACGGGACACTAATTCACCCCTCCACTTT. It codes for CASSPRDTNSPLHF.

CDR3 loop: CASLGGYEQYF. DNA of the CDR3: TGTGCCAGCCTGGGGGGATACGAGCAGTACTTC. This chain uses TRBV6-5 with TRBJ2-7; TRBD2 is a possible D gene (6 bases). CDR3 length equals 11 residues. V dropped 8 bases and J dropped 4 bases, with 9 bases sitting between them. Germline lookup yields CDR1 MNHEY and CDR2 SVGAGI.

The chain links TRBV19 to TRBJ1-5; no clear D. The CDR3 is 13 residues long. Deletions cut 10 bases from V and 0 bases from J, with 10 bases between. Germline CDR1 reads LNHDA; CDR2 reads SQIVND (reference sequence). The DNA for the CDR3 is TGTGCCACCCAGACGGATAGCAATCAGCCCCAGCATTTT. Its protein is CATQTDSNQPQHF.

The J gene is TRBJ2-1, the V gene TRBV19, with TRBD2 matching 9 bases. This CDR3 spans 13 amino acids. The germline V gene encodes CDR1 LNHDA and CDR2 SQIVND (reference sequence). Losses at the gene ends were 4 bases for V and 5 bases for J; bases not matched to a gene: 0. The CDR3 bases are TGTGCCAGTAGTACTAGCGGGGACAATGAGCAGTTCTTC. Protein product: CASSTSGDNEQFF. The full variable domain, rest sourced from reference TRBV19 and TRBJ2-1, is DGGITQSPKYLFRKEGQNVTLSCEQNLNHDAMYWYRQDPGQGLRLIYYSQIVNDFQKGDIAEGYSVSREKKESFPLTVTSAQKNPTAFYLCASSTSGDNEQFFGPGTRLTVL.

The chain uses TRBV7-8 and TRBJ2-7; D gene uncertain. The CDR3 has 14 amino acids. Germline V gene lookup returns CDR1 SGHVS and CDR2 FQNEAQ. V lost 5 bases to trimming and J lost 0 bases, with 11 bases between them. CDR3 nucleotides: TGTGCCAGCAGCCCTCGAAGGACCTCCTACGAGCAGTACTTC. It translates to CASSPRRTSYEQYF.

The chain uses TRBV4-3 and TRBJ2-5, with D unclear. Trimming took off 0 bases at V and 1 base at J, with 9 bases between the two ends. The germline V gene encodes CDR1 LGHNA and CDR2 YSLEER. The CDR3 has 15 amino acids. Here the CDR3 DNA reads TGCGCCAGCAGCCAAGATGGCGGCAGCCAAGAGACCCAGTACTTC. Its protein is CASSQDGGSQETQYF.

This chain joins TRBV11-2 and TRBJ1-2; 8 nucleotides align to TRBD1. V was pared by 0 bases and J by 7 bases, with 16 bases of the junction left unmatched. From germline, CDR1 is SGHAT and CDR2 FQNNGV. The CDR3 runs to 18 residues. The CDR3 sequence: CASSLDTVWAGGFGGYTF. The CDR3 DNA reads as TGTGCCAGCAGCTTAGATACTGTGTGGGCAGGGGGCTTCGGTGGCTACACCTTC. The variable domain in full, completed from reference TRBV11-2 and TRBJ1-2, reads EAGVAQSPRYKIIEKRQSVAFWCNPISGHATLYWYQQILGQGPKLLIQFQNNGVVDDSQLPKDRFSAERLKGVDSTLKIQPAKLEDSAVYLCASSLDTVWAGGFGGYTFGSGTRLTVV.

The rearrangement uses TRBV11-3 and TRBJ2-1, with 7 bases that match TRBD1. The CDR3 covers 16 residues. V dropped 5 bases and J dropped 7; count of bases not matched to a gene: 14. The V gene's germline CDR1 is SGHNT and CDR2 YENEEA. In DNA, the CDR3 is TGTGCCAGCAGCACCAGACAGGGTCGGTCACCGAATGAGCAGTTCTTC. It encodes CASSTRQGRSPNEQFF. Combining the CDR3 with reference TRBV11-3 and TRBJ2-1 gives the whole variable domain EAGVVQSPRYKIIEKKQPVAFWCNPISGHNTLYWYLQNLGQGPELLIRYENEEAVDDSQLPKDRFSAERLKGVDSTLKIQPAELGDSAVYLCASSTRQGRSPNEQFFGPGTRLTVL.

CDR3 nucleotide sequence: TGTGCCTGGAGTGTCGGGGGCCGATTCTACACCTTC. The encoded protein is CAWSVGGRFYTF. The V call is TRBV30, the J call TRBJ1-2; TRBD1 might be the D (6 bases). The CDR3 is 12 amino acids. CDR1 GTSNPN and CDR2 SVGIG come from the germline V gene (reference sequence). V was clipped by 0 bases and J by 10 bases, with 12 bases between them.

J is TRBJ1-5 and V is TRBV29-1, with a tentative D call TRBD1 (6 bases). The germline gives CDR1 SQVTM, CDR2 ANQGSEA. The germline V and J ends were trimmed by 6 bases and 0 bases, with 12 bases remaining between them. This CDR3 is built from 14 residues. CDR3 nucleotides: TGCAGCGTGGGGGCAGGACATAGCAATCAGCCCCAGCATTTT. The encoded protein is CSVGAGHSNQPQHF.

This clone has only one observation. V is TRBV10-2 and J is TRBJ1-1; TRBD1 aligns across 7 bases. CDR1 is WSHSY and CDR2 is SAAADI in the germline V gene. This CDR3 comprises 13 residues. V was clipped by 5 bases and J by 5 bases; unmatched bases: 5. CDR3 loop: CASSPGDRTEAFF. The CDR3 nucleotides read TGCGCCAGCAGTCCCGGGGACAGAACTGAAGCTTTCTTT.

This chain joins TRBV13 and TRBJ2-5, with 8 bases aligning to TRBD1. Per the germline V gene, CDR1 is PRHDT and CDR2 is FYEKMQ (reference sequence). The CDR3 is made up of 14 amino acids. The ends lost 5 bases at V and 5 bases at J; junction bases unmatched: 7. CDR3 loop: CASSQEDRAETQYF. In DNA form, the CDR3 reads TGTGCCAGCAGCCAAGAGGACAGGGCGGAGACCCAGTACTTC.